The 24 T cell receptor beta chains reported below all come from one sample, sequenced in a study of metastatic and nonmetastatic thyroid tumors. Nobody among the patients had been given any treatment before thyroid surgery. TCRdb re-called the PCR reads via MiXCR. The sample yields about 15,000 clones, around 28% seen once. Sequencing was carried out using tumor tissue. The source of these receptors is a male donor with papillary thyroid cancer or a benign thyroid nodule (not recorded which). Some clones in this sample may be carry-over from other donors' samples.

The chain combines TRBV19 with TRBJ1-5; 8 bases line up with TRBD1. J gave up 7 bases and V 4 bases, and 6 bases lay outside the gene matches. Germline V gene data show CDR1 as LNHDA and CDR2 as SQIVND (reference sequence). The CDR3 covers 14 residues. CDR3 amino acids: CASSKRQGQQPQHF. The CDR3 DNA reads as TGTGCCAGTAGTAAACGACAGGGGCAACAGCCCCAGCATTTT.

This clone was seen many times. V is TRBV9 and J is TRBJ2-1; no clear D gene. Trimming removed 4 bases at V and 0 bases at J, with 11 bases between. In germline, CDR1 is SGDLS, CDR2 YYNGEE. CDR3 length: 15 residues. The CDR3 reads CASSSGPSSYNEQFF. The CDR3 region has the DNA TGTGCCAGCAGCTCCGGGCCGAGCTCCTACAATGAGCAGTTCTTC. Looking up the rest from reference TRBV9 and TRBJ2-1 gives the full variable domain: DSGVTQTPKHLITATGQRVTLRCSPRSGDLSVYWYQQSLDQGLQFLIQYYNGEERAKGNILERFSAQQFPDLHSELNLSSLELGDSALYFCASSSGPSSYNEQFFGPGTRLTVL.

The chain recombines TRBV12-3 or TRBV12-4 with TRBJ2-2; 10 bases are shared with TRBD1. The CDR3 covers 15 residues. V lost 6 bases, J lost 4 bases, and 5 bases stayed unmatched. Here the CDR3 reads CASRQTGGTTGELFF. Here the CDR3 DNA reads TGTGCCAGCAGGCAGACAGGGGGCACCACCGGGGAGCTGTTTTTT.

V is TRBV20-1 and J is TRBJ2-2, with TRBD2 matching over 10 bases. The germline CDR1 and CDR2 sequences are DFQATT and SNEGSKA (reference sequence). The CDR3 is made up of 18 amino acids. Trimming cost V 2 bases and J 1 base; bases outside gene matches: 10. CDR3 loop: CSARSELAGDLNTGELFF. The DNA of the CDR3 is TGCAGTGCTAGATCGGAGCTAGCGGGAGATCTGAACACCGGGGAGCTGTTTTTT.

The J gene is TRBJ2-7, the V gene TRBV6-1; tentatively, D is TRBD1 (6 bases). This CDR3 has 16 residues. CDR1 and CDR2 from the germline V gene are MNHNS and SASEGT. The V gene lost 3 bases and the J gene lost 0 bases, with 15 bases spanning the gap. The CDR3 here is CASSDIGRGSSYEQYF. The CDR3 nucleotides read TGTGCCAGCAGTGATATCGGCAGGGGAAGCTCCTACGAGCAGTACTTC.

The chain recombines TRBV30 with TRBJ1-5; D perhaps matches TRBD1 (6 bases). The CDR3 extends over 13 amino acids. Germline assignment: CDR1 GTSNPN and CDR2 SVGIG (reference sequence). V lost 2 bases, J lost 2 bases, and 7 bases lay in between. The CDR3 reads CAWSRQGNQPQHF. The CDR3 DNA reads as TGTGCCTGGAGTCGACAGGGCAATCAGCCCCAGCATTTT.

This clone came up many times. This rearrangement joins TRBV20-1 to TRBJ1-2; 7 bases fit TRBD1. This CDR3 spans 14 amino acids. Germline CDR1 DFQATT, CDR2 SNEGSKA (reference sequence). J was trimmed by 3 bases and V by 6 bases; bases with no gene match: 10. The CDR3 DNA sequence: TGCAGTGCGGACACCCGGGACAGAGACTATGGCTACACCTTC. Its translation: CSADTRDRDYGYTF.

This chain links TRBV11-1 with TRBJ1-1, with D hard to call. The CDR3 covers 15 residues. CDR1 is SGHAT, CDR2 FQDESV, per germline (reference sequence). V gave up 1 base and J gave up 0 bases, with 9 bases separating them. The DNA of the CDR3 is TGTGCCAGCAGCTTAGGTGTGGGCGTGAACACTGAAGCTTTCTTT. It codes for CASSLGVGVNTEAFF.

In its sample, this clone is medium-sized (0.01 to 0.1%). This chain joins TRBV6-5 and TRBJ2-7, with 7 nucleotides matching TRBD2. The CDR3 length is 14 residues. CDR1 and CDR2 from the germline V gene are MNHEY and SVGAGI. Trimming cost V 1 base and J 7 bases; bases outside gene matches: 7. The CDR3 is CASSYFAKAGEQYF. The CDR3 nucleotides read TGTGCCAGCAGTTACTTTGCGAAAGCGGGGGAGCAGTACTTC.

The rearrangement uses TRBV12-3 or TRBV12-4 and TRBJ2-7; D gene unclear. This CDR3 spans 14 amino acids. The V gene lost 4 bases and the J gene lost 0 bases, with 10 bases spanning the gap. CDR3 DNA sequence: TGTGCCAGCAGTTCCATCCCCAGCTCCTACGAGCAGTACTTC. Translated: CASSSIPSSYEQYF.

There are many counts of this clone. The genes are TRBV11-2 and TRBJ2-5; 10 nucleotides match TRBD2. V was pared by 6 bases and J by 0 bases, with 13 bases of the junction left unmatched. CDR3 length: 18 residues. Germline V CDR1 and CDR2: SGHAT, FQNNGV. CDR3 nucleotides: TGTGCCAGCAGTCCCTGGGCTAGCGGGAGCCAGTACCAAGAGACCCAGTACTTC. Encoded protein: CASSPWASGSQYQETQYF.

This clone was counted many times. The chain joins TRBV30 to TRBJ1-4; 9 bases align to TRBD1. The germline gives CDR1 GTSNPN, CDR2 SVGIG (reference sequence). J was trimmed by 4 bases and V by 5 bases; bases with no gene match: 8. The CDR3 totals 15 residues. The CDR3 nucleotides are TGTGCCTGGGGCCTAGGGACAGGGCTTAATGAAAAACTGTTTTTT. The encoded protein is CAWGLGTGLNEKLFF. The whole variable domain, filled in from reference TRBV30 and TRBJ1-4, reads SQTIHQWPATLVQPVGSPLSLECTVEGTSNPNLYWYRQAAGRGLQLLFYSVGIGQISSEVPQNLSASRPQDRQFILSSKKLLLSDSGFYLCAWGLGTGLNEKLFFGSGTQLSVL.

Sample share makes this clone medium-sized. The chain combines TRBV6-1 with TRBJ2-7; 8 nucleotides line up with TRBD2. The CDR3 contains 14 residues. Germline-derived CDR1 and CDR2 are MNHNS and SASEGT. V lost 2 bases, J lost 3 bases, and 3 bases stayed unmatched. The CDR3 sequence is CASSELAGHYEQYF. CDR3 sequence (DNA): TGTGCCAGCAGTGAACTAGCGGGTCACTACGAGCAGTACTTC.

The chain combines TRBV20-1 with TRBJ2-4, with TRBD2 as a possible D gene (5 bases). The CDR3 totals 15 residues. Germline CDR1 is DFQATT and CDR2 is SNEGSKA (reference sequence). Between the trimmed V and J ends, which lost 2 bases and 0 bases, there was a span of 11 bases. The chain's CDR3 is CSARSGELAKNIQYF. In DNA, the CDR3 is TGCAGTGCTAGAAGCGGAGAGTTAGCCAAAAACATTCAGTACTTC.

This clone is medium-sized (0.01 to 0.1%) within its sample. The chain recombines TRBV27 with TRBJ2-7; 7 bases agree with TRBD2. V was clipped by 3 bases and J by 6 bases; unmatched bases: 2. Germline CDR1 and CDR2: MNHEY and SMNVEV (reference sequence). The CDR3 is made up of 12 amino acids. The CDR3 DNA is TGTGCCAGCAGTTTTTCGGGGGGCGAGCAGTACTTC. Amino acids: CASSFSGGEQYF.

This clone was observed a few times. This rearrangement joins TRBV12-3 or TRBV12-4 to TRBJ2-7, with 7 bases lining up with TRBD2. After removal of 6 bases from V and 0 bases from J, the junction contained 11 bases not matched to a gene. CDR3 length: 16 amino acids. The CDR3 bases are TGTGCCAGCAGCCGGGGGGTTAGCTGTATCTCCTACGAGCAGTACTTC. Amino acids: CASSRGVSCISYEQYF.

This clone has more than one count but fewer than ten. This chain connects TRBV20-1 to TRBJ2-7; perhaps TRBD2 as D (6 bases). CDR1 and CDR2 (germline): DFQATT, SNEGSKA (reference sequence). This CDR3 comprises 12 residues. V lost 2 bases, J lost 5 bases, and 10 bases lay in between. CDR3 loop: CSARLGSDEQYF. In DNA form, the CDR3 reads TGCAGTGCTAGACTCGGGAGCGACGAGCAGTACTTC.

This clone was picked up a small number of times. The chain links TRBV11-2 to TRBJ2-7; 7 bases line up with TRBD2. Losses at the gene ends were 8 bases for V and 4 bases for J; bases not matched to a gene: 11. CDR1 and CDR2 from the germline V gene are SGHAT and FQNNGV. The CDR3 is 14 amino acids. The CDR3 region has the DNA TGTGCCAGCTTGCGAGGGAGGGGCAGTTACGAGCAGTACTTC. Translating gives CASLRGRGSYEQYF.

CDR3 region: CASSFRQGGTYEQYF. CDR3 nucleotides: TGCGCCAGCAGCTTTCGACAGGGGGGAACCTACGAGCAGTACTTC. V gene TRBV5-1 combines with J gene TRBJ2-7; 9 positions match TRBD1. CDR1 SGHRS and CDR2 YFSETQ come from the germline V gene. The length of the CDR3 is 15 residues. Germline trimming cut 2 bases from V and 2 bases from J; bases unmatched to any gene: 5.

This clone was recorded many times. This sequence may be a read error, since a much larger clone differs from it by one base. At the DNA level, this CDR3 is encoded by other sequences in the same sample as well. The J gene is TRBJ2-1, the V gene TRBV12-3 or TRBV12-4; TRBD2 is a possible D gene (5 bases). The CDR3 consists of 14 residues. The CDR3 coding sequence is TGCGCCAGCAGTTTTCGGGGAAGTGGGAATGAGCAGTTCTTC. It codes for CASSFRGSGNEQFF.

The chain couples TRBV7-3 to TRBJ1-1; D is unresolved. The CDR3 spans 13 residues. Trimming shortened V by 5 bases and J by 2 bases, and 9 bases separated the two germline ends. CDR1 and CDR2 from the germline V gene are SGHTA and FQGTGA. Written as DNA, the CDR3 is TGTGCCAGCAGCCGAACACCCAACACTGAAGCTTTCTTT. It is translated as CASSRTPNTEAFF.

This clone was observed many times. This sequence joins TRBV28 and TRBJ2-7, with D uncertain. V shed 8 bases and J shed 6 bases, with 11 bases lying between them. This CDR3 spans 11 amino acids. Germline CDR1 reads MDHEN; CDR2 reads SYDVKM. The CDR3 spells CASGWGGEQYF. DNA for the CDR3: TGTGCCAGCGGATGGGGTGGCGAGCAGTACTTC.

This clone has only a few counts. The rearrangement links TRBV6-2 or TRBV6-3 to TRBJ2-7; 8 bases fit TRBD2. The CDR3 has 15 amino acids. Germline lookup yields CDR1 MNHEY and CDR2 SVGEGT. V was pared by 4 bases and J by 2 bases, with 7 bases of the junction left unmatched. CDR3 sequence reads: CASSLLPGGTYEQYF. The CDR3 DNA is TGTGCCAGCAGTTTACTACCGGGAGGGACCTACGAGCAGTACTTC.

This clone qualifies as medium-sized. The chain is built from TRBV6-5 and TRBJ2-2; D is perhaps TRBD1 (6 bases). Germline assignment: CDR1 MNHEY and CDR2 SVGAGI. The CDR3 spans 16 residues. V gave up 2 bases and J gave up 6 bases, with 16 bases separating them. The CDR3 reads CASSYRLTGSPGELFF. CDR3 nucleotides: TGTGCCAGCAGTTACCGGCTCACAGGGTCCCCCGGGGAGCTGTTTTTT.